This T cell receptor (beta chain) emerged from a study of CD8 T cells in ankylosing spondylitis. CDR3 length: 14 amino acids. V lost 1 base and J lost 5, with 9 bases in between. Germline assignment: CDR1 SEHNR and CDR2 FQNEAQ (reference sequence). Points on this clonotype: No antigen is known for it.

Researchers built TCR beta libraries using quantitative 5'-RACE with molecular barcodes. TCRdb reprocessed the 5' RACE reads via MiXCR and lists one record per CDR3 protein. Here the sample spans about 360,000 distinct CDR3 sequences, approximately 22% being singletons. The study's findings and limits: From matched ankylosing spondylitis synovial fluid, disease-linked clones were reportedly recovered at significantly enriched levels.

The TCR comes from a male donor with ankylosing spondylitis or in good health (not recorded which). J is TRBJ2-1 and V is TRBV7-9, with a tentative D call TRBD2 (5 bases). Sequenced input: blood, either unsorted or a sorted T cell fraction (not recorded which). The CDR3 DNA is TGTGCCAGCAGCTTAGGGTTCGGGGACAATGAGCAGTTCTTC. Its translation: CASSLGFGDNEQFF.